Listed below are T cell receptor beta chains from one sample, sequenced in a study of CD8+ T cells in alopecia areata. Here immunoSEQ multiplex PCR was the method, and the copy in TCRdb shows in-frame clones only, minus some. This sample has about 200,000 clones, with 58% found just once. This sample comprised CD4+ T cells sorted from blood, obtained at week 24, from a patient treated with tofacitinib. These receptors originate from a human donor with alopecia areata. Both conserved end residues are part of each CDR3. D genes are given only for firm matches. The listing skips clone size in some rows; elsewhere it reads once, few, many or a size class.

v_gene	len	j_gene	abundance	d_gene	CDR3aa	CDR3nt
TRBV5-6	15	TRBJ2-7	NA	NA	CASSLGDRISYEQYF	TGTGCCAGCAGCTTGGGAGACCGCATCTCCTACGAGCAGTACTTC
TRBV2	14	TRBJ1-1	few	NA	CASRQGVLNTEAFF	TGTGCCAGCAGGCAGGGAGTATTGAACACTGAAGCTTTCTTT
TRBV7-2	14	TRBJ1-2	few	NA	CASSLDSGIGGYTF	TGTGCCAGCAGCTTAGATTCCGGGATTGGGGGCTACACCTTC
TRBV5-4	14	TRBJ2-3	few	NA	CASNPNAVADTQYF	TGTGCCAGCAACCCGAACGCGGTCGCAGATACGCAGTATTTT
TRBV4-2	14	TRBJ2-5	once	NA	CASSQEGTQETQYF	TGTGCCAGCAGCCAAGAGGGGACCCAAGAGACCCAGTACTTC
TRBV7-9	14	TRBJ1-1	NA	TRBD1	CASRHRTGVTEAFF	TGTGCCAGCAGACACAGGACAGGGGTGACTGAAGCTTTCTTT
TRBV9	15	TRBJ1-1	NA	TRBD1	CASSVQTGVNTEAFF	TGTGCCAGCAGCGTGCAGACAGGGGTTAACACTGAAGCTTTCTTT
TRBV21-1	16	TRBJ2-6	few	NA	CASSSYSGAGANVLTF	TGTGCCAGCAGCAGTTACTCAGGGGCCGGGGCCAACGTCCTGACTTTC
TRBV20-1	11	TRBJ1-4	NA	NA	CSASTAEKLFF	TGCAGTGCTAGTACGGCTGAAAAACTGTTTTTT
TRBV5-1	14	TRBJ1-2	few	TRBD1	CASSLGTGNYGYTF	TGCGCCAGCAGCCTCGGGACAGGGAACTATGGCTACACCTTC
TRBV29-1	13	TRBJ1-3	once	NA	CSVERGTGNTIYF	TGCAGCGTTGAGAGGGGAACTGGAAACACCATATATTTT
TRBV27	17	TRBJ1-2	NA	TRBD1	CASSPGRGGTGGGGYTF	TGTGCCAGCAGCCCCGGTCGAGGGGGGACAGGGGGAGGCGGCTACACCTTC
TRBV5-6	14	TRBJ2-3	NA	NA	CASSLGGHTDTQYF	TGTGCCAGCAGCTTGGGGGGTCATACAGATACGCAGTATTTT
TRBV7-9	15	TRBJ1-2	few	NA	CASRIWVDGPEGYTF	TGTGCCAGCAGGATTTGGGTCGATGGGCCGGAGGGCTACACCTTC
TRBV29-1	14	TRBJ1-2	NA	NA	CSVTDRNGGYGYTF	TGCAGCGTCACTGACAGGAACGGAGGCTATGGCTACACCTTC
TRBV9	15	TRBJ2-3	NA	TRBD1	CASSPPGGTTDTQYF	TGTGCCAGCAGCCCCCCAGGGGGCACCACAGATACGCAGTATTTT
TRBV5-4	15	TRBJ2-3	NA	NA	CASSLGNDGTDTQYF	TGTGCCAGCAGCTTGGGAAACGACGGCACAGATACGCAGTATTTT
TRBV29-1	14	TRBJ1-2	NA	TRBD1	CSVEERTGAYGYTF	TGCAGCGTTGAAGAACGGACAGGGGCCTATGGCTACACCTTC
TRBV18	15	TRBJ2-1	few	NA	CASSPDWSSYNEQFF	TGTGCCAGCTCACCGGACTGGAGCTCCTACAATGAGCAGTTCTTC
TRBV6-5	15	TRBJ1-2	few	NA	CASSYSLGARNGYTF	TGTGCCAGCAGTTACTCGTTAGGGGCTCGGAATGGCTACACCTTC
TRBV9	12	TRBJ2-5	few	NA	CASSVGQETQYF	TGTGCCAGCAGCGTAGGCCAAGAGACCCAGTACTTC
TRBV5-1	15	TRBJ1-1	NA	NA	CASSPEPGLNTEAFF	TGCGCCAGCAGCCCCGAGCCGGGATTGAACACTGAAGCTTTCTTT
TRBV5-1	15	TRBJ2-5	NA	TRBD1	CASSLVGDREQTQYF	TGCGCCAGCAGCTTGGTAGGGGACAGAGAACAGACCCAGTACTTC
TRBV30	12	TRBJ2-7	few	NA	CAWSVSAYEQYF	TGTGCCTGGAGTGTTTCAGCTTACGAGCAGTACTTC
TRBV30	12	TRBJ1-4	NA	NA	CAWNPVNEKLFF	TGTGCCTGGAATCCTGTTAATGAAAAACTGTTTTTT
TRBV7-8	15	TRBJ1-3	few	NA	CASSANRAAGNTIYF	TGTGCCAGCAGCGCAAACAGGGCCGCCGGAAACACCATATATTTT
TRBV4-1	17	TRBJ2-6	few	NA	CASSQDSGPSGANVLTF	TGCGCCAGCAGCCAAGATTCCGGCCCCTCTGGGGCCAACGTCCTGACTTTC
TRBV9	16	TRBJ2-7	NA	NA	CASGKGRGGPDYEQYF	TGTGCCAGCGGGAAGGGGCGAGGCGGTCCGGACTACGAGCAGTACTTC
TRBV9	15	TRBJ2-2	NA	TRBD1	CASSVRTGATGELFF	TGTGCCAGCAGCGTACGGACAGGGGCCACCGGGGAGCTGTTTTTT
TRBV27	15	TRBJ2-1	once	TRBD2	CASSSLAGGYNEQFF	TGTGCCAGCAGTTCCCTAGCGGGGGGGTACAATGAGCAGTTCTTC
TRBV2	16	TRBJ2-4	few	NA	CASSEYVVWAKNIQYF	TGTGCCAGCAGTGAATACGTGGTGTGGGCCAAAAACATTCAGTACTTC
TRBV28	14	TRBJ2-7	NA	NA	CASTRRPVSYEQYF	TGTGCCTCCACTAGGCGGCCGGTCTCCTACGAGCAGTACTTC
TRBV9	16	TRBJ2-5	NA	TRBD1	CASSVGGGQGAETQYF	TGTGCCAGCAGCGTAGGAGGGGGACAGGGGGCCGAGACCCAGTACTTC
TRBV7-9	13	TRBJ2-5	once	NA	CASSLAGVETQYF	TGTGCCAGCAGCTTAGCAGGGGTGGAGACCCAGTACTTC
TRBV7-2	14	TRBJ1-5	NA	TRBD1	CASSDRGSNQPQHF	TGTGCCAGCAGCGACAGGGGCTCAAATCAGCCCCAGCATTTT
TRBV7-7	15	TRBJ2-6	few	NA	CASSLGDSGANVLTF	TGTGCCAGCAGCTTGGGGGACTCTGGGGCCAACGTCCTGACTTTC
TRBV4-1	17	TRBJ2-4	NA	NA	CASSQTPGVGAKNIQYF	TGCGCCAGCAGCCAAACCCCAGGGGTAGGAGCCAAAAACATTCAGTACTTC
TRBV14	15	TRBJ2-3	NA	NA	CASSQVFVSTDTQYF	TGTGCCAGCAGCCAAGTGTTCGTTAGCACAGATACGCAGTATTTT
TRBV6-6	15	TRBJ2-5	NA	TRBD1	CASSYPGQGMETQYF	TGTGCCAGCAGTTACCCGGGACAGGGGATGGAGACCCAGTACTTC
TRBV29-1	17	TRBJ2-1	NA	TRBD2	CSVVSGGALGYYNEQFF	TGCAGCGTTGTTAGCGGGGGGGCTTTAGGTTACTACAATGAGCAGTTCTTC
TRBV4-3	14	TRBJ1-1	NA	NA	CASSQVRVTSEAFF	TGCGCCAGCAGCCAAGTAAGGGTTACTTCTGAAGCTTTCTTT
TRBV30	12	TRBJ2-7	once	TRBD1	CAWKPGGYEQYF	TGTGCCTGGAAACCAGGGGGCTACGAGCAGTACTTC
TRBV7-2	14	TRBJ1-1	NA	NA	CASSFYTANTEAFF	TGTGCCAGCAGCTTTTACACAGCGAACACTGAAGCTTTCTTT
TRBV5-1	14	TRBJ2-5	once	NA	CASRWVGSQETQYF	TGCGCCAGCAGATGGGTTGGCAGCCAAGAGACCCAGTACTTC
TRBV11-2	13	TRBJ2-5	NA	NA	CASSPGGARGKYF	TGTGCCAGCAGCCCAGGGGGGGCCCGGGGAAAGTACTTC
TRBV28	12	TRBJ2-7	NA	NA	CASSFTGYEQYF	TGTGCCAGCAGTTTTACTGGGTACGAGCAGTACTTC
TRBV6-5	14	TRBJ1-2	NA	NA	CASKRQEINYGYTF	TGTGCCAGCAAGCGACAGGAGATTAACTATGGCTACACCTTC
TRBV7-9	13	TRBJ1-1	few	NA	CASSSEGITEAFF	TGTGCCAGCAGCTCTGAGGGGATCACTGAAGCTTTCTTT
TRBV6-5	13	TRBJ2-1	NA	NA	CASSYSKREMQFF	TGTGCCAGCAGTTACTCGAAACGTGAGATGCAGTTCTTC
TRBV10-3	13	TRBJ2-7	NA	NA	CAISDMGSYEQYF	TGTGCCATCAGCGATATGGGGTCCTACGAGCAGTACTTC
TRBV4-3	19	TRBJ2-3	once	NA	CASSQDPVSGLLSTDTQYF	TGCGCCAGCAGCCAAGATCCGGTGAGCGGGTTACTTAGCACAGATACGCAGTATTTT
TRBV15	14	TRBJ1-2	once	TRBD1	CATSRDSGGKGYTF	TGTGCCACCAGCAGAGATTCAGGGGGCAAAGGCTACACCTTC
TRBV5-1	15	TRBJ2-5	NA	NA	CASSLAGRGAGTQYF	TGCGCCAGCAGCTTGGCCGGCAGGGGCGCGGGGACCCAGTACTTC
TRBV6-6	14	TRBJ2-4	few	NA	CASSYSTGKNIQYF	TGTGCCAGCAGTTACTCGACGGGCAAAAACATTCAGTACTTC
TRBV5-4	16	TRBJ2-5	NA	NA	CASSGKEVPRQETQYF	TGTGCCAGCAGCGGTAAGGAGGTACCGCGACAAGAGACCCAGTACTTC
TRBV7-2	14	TRBJ2-1	NA	NA	CASSLARELNEQFF	TGTGCCAGCAGCTTAGCACGGGAGCTCAATGAGCAGTTCTTC
TRBV5-1	14	TRBJ2-7	NA	NA	CASSLLGGEAEQYF	TGCGCCAGCAGCCTCCTGGGTGGTGAGGCCGAGCAGTACTTC
TRBV7-2	14	TRBJ2-3	few	NA	CASSLARPTDTQYF	TGTGCCAGCAGCTTAGCGCGGCCCACAGATACGCAGTATTTT
TRBV2	12	TRBJ1-2	NA	NA	CASSVSGDGYTF	TGTGCCAGCAGTGTTTCAGGGGATGGCTACACCTTC